A selection of T cell receptor beta chains follows, all from one sample in a study of blood T cell repertoires in COVID-19. The assay was immunoSEQ multiplex PCR, and TCRdb's table has in-frame clones only and misses some. The sample gives some 74,000 clones, about nine tenths of which show up once; approximately 7% is in the top ten. Sample: peripheral blood. The source of these receptors is a man between 45 and 60 years old with active COVID-19. The CDR3 runs from the conserved cysteine through the conserved F or W. Each record gives: J gene, D gene, V gene, CDR3 length, clone size, CDR3 protein, CDR3 DNA. The D gene is left open where the match is weak. Clone size is stated in some rows and not others, as once, few, many or a class when expanded.

TRBJ2-7 NA TRBV6-5 12 NA CASSLDIYEQYF TGTGCCAGCAGTTTGGACATCTACGAGCAGTACTTC
TRBJ2-7 NA TRBV28 14 NA CASSLPQAPYEQYF TGTGCCAGCAGTTTGCCACAGGCTCCCTACGAGCAGTACTTC
TRBJ2-1 NA TRBV20-1 11 once CSALSRNEQFF TGCAGTGCTCTCTCTAGGAATGAGCAGTTCTTC
TRBJ1-1 TRBD1 TRBV6-1 18 NA CASSGRQGARTVNTEAFF TGTGCCAGCAGTGGAAGACAGGGGGCAAGGACAGTGAACACTGAAGCTTTCTTT
TRBJ1-1 TRBD1 TRBV9 16 NA CASSLNPRTGDTEAFF TGTGCCAGCAGCCTTAACCCCAGGACAGGGGACACTGAAGCTTTCTTT
TRBJ2-1 TRBD2 TRBV6-6 16 NA CASSYLLAGGSEEQFF TGTGCCAGCAGTTACTTACTAGCGGGGGGCTCTGAGGAGCAGTTCTTC
TRBJ1-2 TRBD1 TRBV2 13 NA CASSWDRGEGYTF TGTGCCAGCAGTTGGGACAGGGGAGAGGGCTACACCTTC
TRBJ2-5 NA TRBV5-5 14 NA CASSPEGWRETQYF TGTGCCAGCAGCCCCGAGGGCTGGCGGGAGACCCAGTACTTC
TRBJ2-2 TRBD2 TRBV14 15 NA CASSQNGGATGELFF TGTGCCAGCAGCCAAAACGGGGGGGCCACCGGGGAGCTGTTTTTT
TRBJ2-3 NA TRBV6-6 13 NA CASRGSGEDTQYF TGTGCCAGCAGGGGTTCGGGGGAGGATACGCAGTATTTT
TRBJ1-2 NA TRBV19 20 NA CASSRRSVIQRDGTLYGYTF TGTGCCAGTAGTAGGCGGAGTGTCATTCAGAGAGACGGAACCCTCTATGGCTACACCTTC
TRBJ2-1 NA TRBV27 16 NA CASRSRRDSFSDEQFF TGTGCCAGCAGATCCCGCCGGGACTCCTTTTCTGATGAGCAGTTCTTC
TRBJ2-7 NA TRBV2 13 NA CASSGIDSYEQYF TGTGCCAGCAGCGGGATAGACTCCTACGAGCAGTACTTC
TRBJ1-3 NA TRBV9 16 NA CASSVVSQISGNTIYF TGTGCCAGCAGCGTAGTAAGTCAGATCTCTGGAAACACCATATATTTT
TRBJ2-7 NA TRBV6-1 15 few CASSEGAGIIYEQYF TGTGCCAGCAGTGAAGGGGCAGGGATAATCTACGAGCAGTACTTC
TRBJ2-2 TRBD2 TRBV7-8 18 NA CASSQPGTSGGNTGELFF TGTGCCAGCAGCCAACCCGGGACTAGCGGGGGAAACACCGGGGAGCTGTTTTTT